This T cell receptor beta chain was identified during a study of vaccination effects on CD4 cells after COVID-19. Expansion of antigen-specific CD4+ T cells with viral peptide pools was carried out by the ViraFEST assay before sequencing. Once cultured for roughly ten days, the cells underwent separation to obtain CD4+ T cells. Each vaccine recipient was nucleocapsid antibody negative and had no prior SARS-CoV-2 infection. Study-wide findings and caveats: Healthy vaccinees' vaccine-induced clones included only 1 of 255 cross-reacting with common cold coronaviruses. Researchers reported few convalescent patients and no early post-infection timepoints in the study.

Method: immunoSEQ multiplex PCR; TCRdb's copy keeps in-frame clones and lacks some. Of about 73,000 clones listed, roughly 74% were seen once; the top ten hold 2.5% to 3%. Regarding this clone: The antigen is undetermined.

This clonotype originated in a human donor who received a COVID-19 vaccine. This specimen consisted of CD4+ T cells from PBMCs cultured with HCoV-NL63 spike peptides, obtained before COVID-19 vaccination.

The CDR3 DNA follows: TGTGCCAGCAGTTTATCTTGGGTCAAAAACAATGAGCAGTTCTTC. Protein: CASSLSWVKNNEQFF. The rearrangement uses TRBV27 and TRBJ2-1, with D unclear. Germline V gene lookup returns CDR1 MNHEY and CDR2 SMNVEV (reference sequence). V lost 0 bases and J 5 bases, leaving 11 bases between the germline ends. The CDR3 totals 15 residues.